Below, 28 T cell receptor beta chains from the same sample are listed, as sequenced in a study of regulatory T cells in long-lasting Graves disease. Described time point: newly diagnosed GD, antithyroid drugs for less than 3 months. RNA isolated from PBMCs was used to make the TCR library. Arm-PCR of CDR3 regions and iRepertoire HTBI primers were the basis on which TCR beta libraries were built. TCRdb recomputed calls from the multiplex PCR reads with MiXCR, one row per CDR3 protein. In the table there are 500,000 to 700,000 distinct CDR3 sequences, approximately 15% of which are singletons. The data also belong to a second study, concerning T cells in Graves' hyperthyroidism and ophthalmopathy.

The starting material was peripheral blood mononuclear cells (PBMCs), obtained at new diagnosis, from a patient treated with antithyroid drugs. The receptors derive from a woman aged 25-40 years with Graves disease.

The V gene is TRBV9, the J gene TRBJ2-2; 13 nucleotides line up with TRBD2. Unmatched junction bases numbered 0, after V lost 0 bases and J lost 1 base. Per germline, CDR1 SGDLS and CDR2 YYNGEE. CDR3 length equals 17 residues. In nucleotides, the CDR3 is TGTGCCAGCAGCGTAGGACTAGCGGGAGGGAACACCGGGGAGCTGTTTTTT. This codes for CASSVGLAGGNTGELFF.

This clonotype was counted at least ten times. V is TRBV6-5 and J is TRBJ1-2; no clear D. Germline assignment: CDR1 MNHEY and CDR2 SVGAGI. Trimming left V 0 bases short and J 6 bases short, with 8 bases between. This CDR3 is 13 amino acids long. Here the CDR3 DNA reads TGTGCCAGCAGTTACTCCCCGACCAATGGCTACACCTTC. Translation gives CASSYSPTNGYTF.

The J gene is TRBJ1-2, the V gene TRBV18, with D possibly being TRBD1 (5 bases). The CDR3 contains 14 residues. Germline V gene sequence: CDR1 KGHSH, CDR2 LQKENI. V was shortened by 0 bases and J by 6 bases, with 11 bases between the two germline ends. CDR3 bases: TGTGCCAGCTCACCACCTAAGGGGACCCATGGCTACACCTTC. It specifies CASSPPKGTHGYTF.

The chain is built from TRBV28 and TRBJ2-7; 9 bases agree with TRBD2. Germline CDR1 is MDHEN and CDR2 is SYDVKM. This CDR3 comprises 17 residues. V trimming: 6 bases; J trimming: 5 bases; junction bases outside the gene matches: 17. The CDR3 coding sequence is TGTGCCAGCAGCTACTTCCCTTCGGAGCGGGAGGCCCACGAGCAGTACTTC. The encoded protein is CASSYFPSEREAHEQYF.

The table lists this clonotype with many counts. V is TRBV28 and J is TRBJ1-5; weak D call: TRBD1 (6 bases). The CDR3 runs 15 residues. V lost 4 bases and J lost 0, with 10 bases in between. Germline values: CDR1 MDHEN, CDR2 SYDVKM. CDR3 in amino acids: CASSSTGNSNQPQHF. DNA for the CDR3: TGTGCCAGCAGTTCTACAGGGAATAGCAATCAGCCCCAGCATTTT.

The sample holds many counts of this clonotype. The chain combines TRBV29-1 with TRBJ2-5, with D tentatively TRBD1 or TRBD2 (6 bases each). V dropped 3 bases and J dropped 2 bases, with 13 bases sitting between them. This CDR3 has 14 amino acids. Per germline, CDR1 SQVTM and CDR2 ANQGSEA. This CDR3 is CSVDHGGLQETQYF. CDR3 DNA: TGCAGCGTTGACCACGGGGGCCTACAAGAGACCCAGTACTTC.

This clonotype is a singleton in its sample. This clone may be a read error of a much larger clone one base away. This chain connects TRBV27 to TRBJ1-2; perhaps TRBD1 as D (5 bases). CDR1 is MNHEY and CDR2 is SMNVEV in the germline V gene (reference sequence). The CDR3 spans 14 residues. V was trimmed by 5 bases and J by 2 bases, leaving 12 bases between them. CDR3 loop: CASSDFRGNYGYTF. CDR3 DNA sequence: TGTGCCAGCAGTGATTTTCGGGGGAACTATGGCTACACCTTC.

This clonotype was counted many times. The V call is TRBV6-1, the J call TRBJ1-1, with D perhaps TRBD1 (5 bases). Germline loops: CDR1 MNHNS, CDR2 SASEGT. This CDR3 has 13 amino acids. Trimming removed 8 bases from V and 1 base from J, with 11 bases in between. CDR3 nucleotide sequence: TGTGCCAGCCAAGGGGTTGGGAACACTGAAGCTTTCTTT. Translating gives CASQGVGNTEAFF.

This clonotype showed up many times. This chain uses TRBV19 with TRBJ1-5, with D maybe TRBD1 (5 bases). Trimming pared 3 bases from V and 8 bases from J, leaving 17 bases between. The CDR3 has 15 residues. Germline lookup yields CDR1 LNHDA and CDR2 SQIVND (reference sequence). CDR3: CASSIGGPSGKPQHF. The CDR3 DNA reads as TGTGCCAGTAGTATCGGGGGTCCTTCAGGGAAGCCCCAGCATTTT.

The V and J genes are TRBV13 and TRBJ2-5; D unclear. This CDR3 is built from 15 residues. V lost 2 bases and J 1 base, leaving 11 bases between the germline ends. Germline assignment: CDR1 PRHDT and CDR2 FYEKMQ (reference sequence). In DNA, the CDR3 is TGTGCCAGCAGCTTATTTACCGCGGCCCAAGAGACCCAGTACTTC. Encoded protein: CASSLFTAAQETQYF. Drawing the rest from reference TRBV13 and TRBJ2-5, the complete variable domain is AAGVIQSPRHLIKEKRETATLKCYPIPRHDTVYWYQQGPGQDPQFLISFYEKMQSDKGSIPDRFSAQQFSDYHSELNMSSLELGDSALYFCASSLFTAAQETQYFGPGTRLLVL.

This clonotype was seen a few times. The chain is built from TRBV18 and TRBJ2-5, with D possibly being TRBD1 (6 bases). The CDR3 length is 14 residues. Germline CDR1 KGHSH, CDR2 LQKENI. The ends were cut back, 4 bases at V and 5 bases at J, with 14 bases in the middle. CDR3 protein: CASSQSTGGETQYF. CDR3 coding DNA: TGTGCCAGCTCACAATCGACAGGCGGGGAGACCCAGTACTTC.

With regard to this clonotype: Since the CDR3 does not end with the conserved phenylalanine or tryptophan, this likely comes from a read error. The V and J genes are TRBV4-1 and TRBJ1-5; D uncertain. This CDR3 has 13 residues. CDR1 is MGHRA, CDR2 YSYEKL, per germline. Trimming pared 0 bases from V and 7 bases from J, leaving 7 bases between. The CDR3 nucleotides are TGCGCCAGCAGCCAAGAACCCGGACAGCCCCAGCATTCT. Translated, it gives CASSQEPGQPQHS.

This clonotype was picked up many times. This rearrangement joins TRBV28 to TRBJ2-4; D is ambiguous. Germline V lookup: CDR1 MDHEN, CDR2 SYDVKM. The V and J ends lost 6 bases and 0 bases respectively, with 18 bases between them. The CDR3 length is 17 residues. In DNA form, the CDR3 reads TGTGCCAGCAGACCCCCGGCCCGGAACGAAGCCAAAAACATTCAGTACTTC. It encodes CASRPPARNEAKNIQYF.

The CDR3 reads CASSVVGLEHNEQFF. The CDR3 DNA reads as TGTGCCAGCAGTGTTGTAGGGCTAGAACACAATGAGCAGTTCTTC. The J gene is TRBJ2-1, the V gene TRBV2; D is unclear. Germline V gene data show CDR1 as SNHLY and CDR2 as FYNNEI. Trimming cost V 4 bases and J 5 bases, with 15 bases left between them. CDR3 length equals 15 residues.

In its sample, this clonotype was seen many times. V is TRBV5-6 and J is TRBJ2-3; 11 positions agree with TRBD2. The germline V gene has CDR1 SGHDT and CDR2 YYEEEE. The CDR3 totals 17 residues. Germline trimming cut 0 bases from V and 2 bases from J; bases unmatched to any gene: 5. CDR3 sequence reads: CASSLGLAGGYTDTQYF. The DNA of the CDR3 is TGTGCCAGCAGCTTGGGCCTAGCGGGAGGATACACAGATACGCAGTATTTT.

This clonotype has a count of ten or more. This chain links TRBV2 with TRBJ1-2; weak D call: TRBD1 (5 bases). V lost 6 bases and J lost 6, with 14 bases in between. The CDR3 covers 13 residues. Per germline, CDR1 SNHLY and CDR2 FYNNEI. In nucleotides, the CDR3 is TGTGCCAGCAGAGAAAAGACCAGGGATGGCTACACCTTC. Its translation: CASREKTRDGYTF.

This clonotype was recorded at least ten times. The CDR3 is CASSGEGATEAFF. The CDR3, as DNA: TGTGCCAGCAGTGGAGAAGGGGCCACTGAAGCTTTCTTT. The chain couples TRBV3-1 to TRBJ1-1; possibly TRBD1 for D (5 bases). Per the germline V gene, CDR1 is LGHDT and CDR2 is YNNKEL (reference sequence). The CDR3 is 13 residues long. V was trimmed by 6 bases and J by 4 bases, leaving 12 bases between them.

Many counts were recorded for this clonotype. V is TRBV30 and J is TRBJ1-1, with D possibly TRBD1 on 6 matching bases. The germline V gene encodes CDR1 GTSNPN and CDR2 SVGIG (reference sequence). With 4 bases removed from V and 8 bases from J, the gap between germline ends came to 11 bases. The length of the CDR3 is 11 residues. CDR3 residues: CAWKQGREAFF. The CDR3 DNA sequence: TGTGCCTGGAAACAGGGCCGGGAAGCTTTCTTT.

This clonotype was detected many times. The rearrangement links TRBV3-1 to TRBJ1-3; weak D call: TRBD1 (6 bases). Germline V gene sequence: CDR1 LGHDT, CDR2 YNNKEL (reference sequence). The CDR3 runs to 16 residues. V lost 3 bases, J lost 0 bases, and 12 bases lay in between. CDR3 in amino acids: CASSHQGTYSGNTIYF. DNA of the CDR3: TGTGCCAGCAGCCACCAGGGGACCTACTCTGGAAACACCATATATTTT.

J is TRBJ2-7 and V is TRBV18; D is perhaps TRBD2 (5 bases). This CDR3 has 12 amino acids. Trimming shortened V by 3 bases and J by 9 bases, and 12 bases separated the two germline ends. CDR1 and CDR2 (germline): KGHSH, LQKENI. CDR3: CASSPGQAGQYF. In DNA form, the CDR3 reads TGTGCCAGCTCACCCGGGCAGGCGGGGCAGTACTTC.

This clonotype was detected ten times or more. The rearrangement links TRBV3-1 to TRBJ1-1; no firm D call. The CDR3 covers 11 residues. Germline V gene lookup returns CDR1 LGHDT and CDR2 YNNKEL (reference sequence). Trimming removed 3 bases from V and 6 bases from J, with 5 bases in between. The CDR3 loop is CASSQTAEAFF. CDR3 in DNA: TGTGCCAGCAGCCAGACTGCTGAAGCTTTCTTT.

This clonotype has ten or more counts. The CDR3 DNA follows: TGCAGTGCTAGATCGGCTAGCGGATCCTACAATGAGCAGTTCTTC. This sequence encodes CSARSASGSYNEQFF. The rearrangement links TRBV20-1 to TRBJ2-1; 7 bases line up with TRBD2. This CDR3 spans 15 amino acids. Germline V gene data show CDR1 as DFQATT and CDR2 as SNEGSKA (reference sequence). The ends lost 2 bases at V and 1 base at J; junction bases unmatched: 5.

The V and J genes are TRBV9 and TRBJ1-6; D is unresolved. CDR3 length equals 15 residues. Trimming took off 0 bases at V and 4 bases at J, with 8 bases between the two ends. Germline CDR1 is SGDLS and CDR2 is YYNGEE. The CDR3 protein is CASSVEPGYNSPLHF. For the CDR3, the DNA is TGTGCCAGCAGCGTAGAACCAGGTTATAATTCACCCCTCCACTTT.

As for this clonotype: A read error may be the cause here, since a much bigger clone is one base away. J is TRBJ2-1 and V is TRBV6-2 or TRBV6-3, with D perhaps given as TRBD1 or TRBD2 (5 bases each). Germline loops: CDR1 MNHEY, CDR2 SVGEGT. V lost 0 bases to trimming and J lost 2 bases, with 11 bases between them. The CDR3 is 16 amino acids. CDR3 DNA: TGTGCCAGCAGTTACTCGGGACCAGCGCCCTACAATGAGCAGTTCTTC. Encoded protein: CASSYSGPAPYNEQFF.

This clonotype showed up just a few times. Given the absence of the conserved phenylalanine or tryptophan at the CDR3 end, a read error is likely. The chain has TRBV6-1 and TRBJ1-2; D is unclear. Per the germline V gene, CDR1 is MNHNS and CDR2 is SASEGT. The CDR3 has 14 amino acids. V lost 2 bases and J lost 4, with 11 bases in between. CDR3 DNA: TGTGCCAGCAGTGAATTCTTCGGTCCCTATGGCTACACCCTC. Amino acids: CASSEFFGPYGYTL.

The rearrangement joins TRBV6-2 or TRBV6-3 to TRBJ1-2, with 9 bases matching TRBD1. Germline CDR1 MNHEY, CDR2 SVGEGT. The J segment lost 0 bases and the V segment lost 6 bases, leaving 5 bases of the junction unmatched. The CDR3 contains 15 residues. The CDR3 coding sequence is TGTGCCAGCAGGGTCGGGACAGGGTCTAACTATGGCTACACCTTC. Its translation: CASRVGTGSNYGYTF.

This clonotype was observed many times. V gene TRBV6-1 combines with J gene TRBJ1-5; D perhaps matches TRBD1 (5 bases). V dropped 6 bases and J dropped 8 bases, with 14 bases sitting between them. Germline V CDR1 and CDR2: MNHNS, SASEGT. This CDR3 contains 13 residues. CDR3 sequence (DNA): TGTGCCAGCAGGGGAACAGGTACCGAGCCCCAGCATTTT. As protein: CASRGTGTEPQHF.

This clonotype has at least ten counts. The J gene is TRBJ2-2, the V gene TRBV20-1; perhaps TRBD2 as D (5 bases). Trimming left V 2 bases short and J 0 bases short, with 10 bases between. Germline-derived CDR1 and CDR2 are DFQATT and SNEGSKA (reference sequence). The CDR3 is 15 amino acids. The CDR3, as DNA: TGCAGTGCTAGACTGAGCGGCGCGAACACCGGGGAGCTGTTTTTT. This sequence encodes CSARLSGANTGELFF.